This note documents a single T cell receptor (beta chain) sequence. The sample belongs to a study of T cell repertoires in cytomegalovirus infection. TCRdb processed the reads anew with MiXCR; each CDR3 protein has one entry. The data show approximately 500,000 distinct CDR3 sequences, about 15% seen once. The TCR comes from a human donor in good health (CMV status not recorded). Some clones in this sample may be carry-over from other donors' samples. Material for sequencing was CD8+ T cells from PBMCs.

The CDR3 loop reads CASYRGGTDEAFF. The CDR3 DNA follows: TGTGCCAGCTACCGGGGTGGGACAGACGAAGCTTTCTTT. J is TRBJ1-1 and V is TRBV19; 7 bases map to TRBD1. V was clipped by 9 bases and J by 8 bases; unmatched bases: 12. From germline, CDR1 is LNHDA and CDR2 SQIVND (reference sequence). The CDR3 has 13 amino acids. Full variable domain (remainder filled in from reference TRBV19 and TRBJ1-1): DGGITQSPKYLFRKEGQNVTLSCEQNLNHDAMYWYRQDPGQGLRLIYYSQIVNDFQKGDIAEGYSVSREKKESFPLTVTSAQKNPTAFYLCASYRGGTDEAFFGQGTRLTVV.